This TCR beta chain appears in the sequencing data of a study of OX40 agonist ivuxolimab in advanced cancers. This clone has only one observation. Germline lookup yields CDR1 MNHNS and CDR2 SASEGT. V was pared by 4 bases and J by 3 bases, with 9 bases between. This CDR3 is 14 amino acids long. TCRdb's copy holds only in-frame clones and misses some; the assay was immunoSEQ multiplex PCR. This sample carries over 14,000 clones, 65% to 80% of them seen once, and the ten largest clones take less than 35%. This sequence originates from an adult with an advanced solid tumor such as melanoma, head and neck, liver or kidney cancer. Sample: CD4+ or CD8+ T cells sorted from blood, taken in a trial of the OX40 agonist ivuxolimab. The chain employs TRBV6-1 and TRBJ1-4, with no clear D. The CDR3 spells CASSGEIANEKLFF. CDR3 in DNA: TGTGCCAGCAGTGGGGAGATAGCTAATGAAAAACTGTTTTTT.